These T cell receptor beta chains were read from a single sample in a study of T cells in Graves' hyperthyroidism and ophthalmopathy. TCRdb re-called the multiplex PCR reads through MiXCR, storing one row per CDR3 protein. The table includes more than 350,000 distinct CDR3 sequences, about 17% detected once. Sequencing was done on a sample of blood. Source of these receptors: a woman in her thirties with Graves' hyperthyroidism that later progressed to Graves' ophthalmopathy. CDR3s include the opening cysteine and the closing phenylalanine or tryptophan. A D gene is named only where the DNA matches it firmly. Some rows have no size entry. The others give once, few or many, or a class for an expanded clone.

d_gene,v_gene,j_gene,abundance,CDR3nt,CDR3aa
NA,TRBV11-2,TRBJ2-5,many,TGTGCCAGCAGCTTAGGGTCAAGCCTGGGAGAGACCCAGTACTTC,CASSLGSSLGETQYF
TRBD1,TRBV2,TRBJ1-6,NA,TGTGCCAGCTTTCACGGGACAGATTCTAATTCACCCCTCCACTTT,CASFHGTDSNSPLHF
NA,TRBV12-3/TRBV12-4,TRBJ2-3,few,TGTGCCAGCAGTTCCGGAGCAAACACAGATACGCAGTATTTT,CASSSGANTDTQYF
TRBD2,TRBV28,TRBJ2-2,many,TGTGCCAGCAGTCTAGCGGGAGAACTCACCGGGGAGCTGTTTTTT,CASSLAGELTGELFF
TRBD2,TRBV4-1,TRBJ2-1,few,TGCGCCAGCAGCCCCTTTAGCGGGAGGGTAAACAATGAGCAGTTCTTC,CASSPFSGRVNNEQFF
TRBD1,TRBV2,TRBJ2-5,many,TGTGCCAGCAGTGATAGTCCCTCGGGGACAGGGGAAGAGGAGACCCAGTACTTC,CASSDSPSGTGEEETQYF
NA,TRBV28,TRBJ1-4,NA,TGTGCCGGCAGTTTGACTGGGGATGAAAAACTGTTTTTT,CAGSLTGDEKLFF
NA,TRBV9,TRBJ1-2,few,TGTGCCAGCAGCGGCGTTAAGACTGGGGGCTACACCTTC,CASSGVKTGGYTF
TRBD1,TRBV15,TRBJ2-7,many,TGTGCCACCAGCAGCCGGGACAGCCTCTACGAGCAGTACTTC,CATSSRDSLYEQYF
NA,TRBV6-2/TRBV6-3,TRBJ1-1,many,TGTGCCAGCAGAAACGAACCCCGGGACAACATTTGGACTTTCTTT,CASRNEPRDNIWTFF
NA,TRBV7-2,TRBJ1-1,many,TGTGCCAGCAGCTTGGGACGGATAATGAACACTGAAGCTTTCTTT,CASSLGRIMNTEAFF
TRBD1,TRBV7-9,TRBJ2-6,many,TGTGCCAGCAGCCCCGCAGGGGGCTATGGGGCCAACGTCCTGACTTTC,CASSPAGGYGANVLTF
NA,TRBV25-1,TRBJ1-2,many,TGTGCCAGCAGCGCCGGGGGGGGAATCGGCTACACCTTC,CASSAGGGIGYTF
TRBD1,TRBV20-1,TRBJ1-6,many,TGCAGTGCGATCCGGGACAGGGATAATTCACCCCTCCACTTT,CSAIRDRDNSPLHF
NA,TRBV19,TRBJ1-1,few,TGTGCCAGTACGGTGGGACGCCGGACGATTAACACTGAAGCTTTCTTT,CASTVGRRTINTEAFF
NA,TRBV7-9,TRBJ1-4,many,TGTGCCAGCAGCCCTAGGGAGAGGGGCGGTGAAAAACTGTTTTTT,CASSPRERGGEKLFF
NA,TRBV27,TRBJ2-3,many,TGTGCCAGCAGTGTATCTAGCACAGATACGCAGTATTTT,CASSVSSTDTQYF
NA,TRBV7-9,TRBJ1-2,few,TGTGCCAGCAGCTTAGTATCTTCCTTCCGCTATGGCTACACCTTC,CASSLVSSFRYGYTF
TRBD2,TRBV5-1,TRBJ2-5,NA,TGCGCCAGCAGCTTGCGTCTAGCGGGAGGCGAAGAGGAGACCCAGTACTTC,CASSLRLAGGEEETQYF
TRBD2,TRBV11-2,TRBJ2-5,NA,TGTGCCAGCAGCTCGGGGGGGCAGGTCCGGGGTGAGACCCAGTACTTC,CASSSGGQVRGETQYF
NA,TRBV5-1,TRBJ2-3,NA,TGCGCCAGCAGCTTGGGAGGGTTTAGTACGCAGTATTTT,CASSLGGFSTQYF
TRBD1,TRBV6-1,TRBJ1-2,many,TGTGCCAGCAGTGAAGCGCGCTCTAGGACAGGGACGTCAGCCTATGGCTACACCTTC,CASSEARSRTGTSAYGYTF
NA,TRBV27,TRBJ2-7,many,TGTGCCAGCAGGCAGGTCGGGGGAAGCTACGAGCAGTACTTC,CASRQVGGSYEQYF
TRBD2,TRBV27,TRBJ2-1,many,TGTGCCAGCAGTTTGTCTTGGGGGGTGGGCGGGAGCTCCTACAATGAGCAGTTCTTC,CASSLSWGVGGSSYNEQFF
NA,TRBV5-5,TRBJ1-1,NA,TGTGCCAGCAGCTACCTAGCGCAGGGACAATACACTGAAGCTTTCTTT,CASSYLAQGQYTEAFF
TRBD1,TRBV3-1,TRBJ1-4,NA,TGTGCCAGCAGCCCATCGGGACAGGGGTTAGGAAAACTGTTTTTT,CASSPSGQGLGKLFF
NA,TRBV30,TRBJ1-2,NA,TGTGCCTGGAGTTCCCGGACGGACCTCTATGGCTACACCTTC,CAWSSRTDLYGYTF